A single count supports the clone carrying this TCR beta chain. The antigen is undetermined. Assay: immunoSEQ multiplex PCR; the TCRdb copy retains only in-frame clones and omits some. This table has 300,000 to 400,000 clones, about 82% appearing once. V lost 8 bases and J lost 4, with 14 bases in between. Per germline, CDR1 SNHLY and CDR2 FYNNEI. The CDR3 runs 13 residues. The data originate from a study of Ad26.COV2.S vaccination and SARS-CoV-2 variants. Study-wide context: In the study, Ad26.COV2.S was injected intramuscularly once, or twice 56 days apart. Points from the study as a whole: Spike-specific TCR breadth in vaccine recipients exceeded that seen in placebo recipients.

Specified treatment: around 19 received Ad26.COV2.S at low or high dose, single or two shots; 5 received placebo; per-sample allocation not given. Sampling happened 63 days after the first vaccine or placebo injection. This TCR was sampled from a person between 18 and 65 years old who received the Ad26.COV2.S COVID-19 vaccine or a placebo. This specimen consisted of peripheral blood, obtained in a trial of Ad26.COV2.S vaccine versus placebo. The V and J genes are TRBV2 and TRBJ1-1; possibly TRBD1 for D (5 bases). The CDR3 here is CASREGEGTEAFF. The CDR3 region has the DNA TGTGCCAGCCGAGAAGGGGAGGGCACTGAAGCTTTCTTT.